This TCR beta chain was identified during a study of blood T cell repertoires in COVID-19. About the study: Samples of COVID-19 (acute and convalescent) were obtained from the United States, Italy and Spain. From T cells, B-cell-depleted T cells, or PBMCs came the material, which was cDNA or gDNA.

In the original analysis: Estimated nucleated cell counts came from reference gene primer amplification. The assay was immunoSEQ multiplex PCR, and TCRdb's table has in-frame clones only and misses some. V, J and clone size were drawn from that table, and D and trimming were deduced from the DNA. The data hold hundreds of thousands of clones, with around 89% observed a single time. Seattle cases were enrolled at active infection and followed longitudinally. The germline V gene has CDR1 SGHDN and CDR2 FVKESK. The CDR3 totals 15 residues. The V and J ends lost 0 bases and 1 base respectively, with 9 bases between them.

This TCR came from a woman in her forties or fifties with COVID-19, enrolled during active disease. Input material: peripheral blood. This chain connects TRBV14 to TRBJ1-1; no clear D. CDR3 nucleotides: TGTGCCAGCAGCCAAGATCTGAACAGGAACACTGAAGCTTTCTTT. Amino acid sequence: CASSQDLNRNTEAFF.